This T cell receptor (beta chain) was identified during a study of shared clonotypes between healthy human individuals. Whole-study findings and limits: Depth of sequencing was expected to influence donor clonotype sharing.

Unsorted samples relied on 89 million or so PBMCs, which served as the source of genomic DNA. Sequencing was performed on unsorted PBMC DNA using ten immunoSEQ deep assay plates. The protocol was immunoSEQ multiplex PCR, while the TCRdb copy is restricted to in-frame clones and leaves out a portion. Of hundreds of thousands of clones in the sample, around 75% are singletons; the top ten hold over 10%. Note on this clone: Antigen: not known.

The sequenced sample consisted of PBMCs. The receptor was derived from a woman aged 40 to 50 in good health. Some clones in this sample may be carry-over from other donors' samples.

CDR3 in DNA: TGTGCCAGCAGCAATACAGGGACAGATACGCAGTATTTT. Its protein is CASSNTGTDTQYF. The gene calls are TRBV21-1 and TRBJ2-3; the DNA was not used to check the table's D call, TRBD1. TRBV21-1 is a recognized pseudogene. CDR3 length equals 13 residues.